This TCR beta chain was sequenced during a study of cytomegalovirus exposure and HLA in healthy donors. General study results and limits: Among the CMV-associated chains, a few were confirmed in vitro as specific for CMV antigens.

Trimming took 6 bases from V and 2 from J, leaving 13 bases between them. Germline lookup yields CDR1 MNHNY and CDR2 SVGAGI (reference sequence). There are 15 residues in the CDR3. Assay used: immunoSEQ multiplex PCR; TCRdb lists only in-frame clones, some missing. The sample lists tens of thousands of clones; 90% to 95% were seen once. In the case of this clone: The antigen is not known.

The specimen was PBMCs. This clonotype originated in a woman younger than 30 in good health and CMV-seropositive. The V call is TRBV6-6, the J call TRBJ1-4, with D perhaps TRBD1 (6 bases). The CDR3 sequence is CASRRGTNTNEKLFF. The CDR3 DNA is TGTGCCAGCAGGCGTGGGACAAATACTAATGAAAAACTGTTTTTT.